The 6 T cell receptor beta chains presented below share a single source sample, sequenced in a study of cytomegalovirus exposure and HLA in healthy donors. With 60 Vbeta and 13 Jbeta primers, the PCR was carried out. Here immunoSEQ multiplex PCR was the method, and the copy in TCRdb shows in-frame clones only, minus some. The sample holds around 99,000 clones, 60% to 85% seen once. The sequencing sample was made of PBMCs. All receptors come from a man aged 45-65 years in good health and CMV-seropositive.

The chain has TRBV9 and TRBJ2-7; D might be TRBD2 (6 bases). Germline V lookup: CDR1 SGDLS, CDR2 YYNGEE. The V end lost 3 bases, the J end lost 2 bases, and 12 bases lay between the germline ends. The CDR3 has 14 residues. The CDR3: CASSELGGAYEQYF. For the CDR3, the DNA is TGTGCCAGCAGCGAGCTGGGAGGAGCCTACGAGCAGTACTTC. The full variable domain, completed using reference TRBV9 and TRBJ2-7, is DSGVTQTPKHLITATGQRVTLRCSPRSGDLSVYWYQQSLDQGLQFLIQYYNGEERAKGNILERFSAQQFPDLHSELNLSSLELGDSALYFCASSELGGAYEQYFGPGTRLTVT.

V gene TRBV7-2 combines with J gene TRBJ1-2; D gene unclear. Germline CDR1 and CDR2: SGHTA and FQGNSA. With 1 base removed from V and 4 bases from J, the gap between germline ends came to 10 bases. This CDR3 spans 14 amino acids. CDR3 DNA: TGTGCCAGCAGCTTAGGGGAGGTGGGCTATGGCTACACCTTC. This sequence encodes CASSLGEVGYGYTF. Complete variable domain (other parts from reference TRBV7-2 and TRBJ1-2): GAGVSQSPSNKVTEKGKDVELRCDPISGHTALYWYRQSLGQGLEFLIYFQGNSAPDKSGLPSDRFSAERTGGSVSTLTIQRTQQEDSAVYLCASSLGEVGYGYTFGSGTRLTVV.

The chain couples TRBV14 to TRBJ1-1, with 8 bases identical to TRBD1. Germline V gives CDR1 SGHDN, CDR2 FVKESK. This CDR3 comprises 16 residues. V was clipped by 4 bases and J by 1 base; unmatched bases: 8. CDR3 region: CASSRISGQGNTEAFF. CDR3 bases: TGTGCCAGCAGCCGAATTTCAGGACAGGGGAACACTGAAGCTTTCTTT. The variable domain in full, with the rest retrieved from reference TRBV14 and TRBJ1-1, is EAGVTQFPSHSVIEKGQTVTLRCDPISGHDNLYWYRRVMGKEIKFLLHFVKESKQDESGMPNNRFLAERTGGTYSTLKVQPAELEDSGVYFCASSRISGQGNTEAFFGQGTRLTVV.

CDR3 nucleotides: TGTGCCAGCAGTCCTTACCAGGGTATGGGTGGCTACACCTTC. This translates into CASSPYQGMGGYTF. The J gene is TRBJ1-2, the V gene TRBV7-8, with D perhaps matching TRBD1 (5 bases). Trimming left V 6 bases short and J 7 bases short, with 18 bases between. The germline CDR1 and CDR2 sequences are SGHVS and FQNEAQ. The CDR3 totals 14 residues.

This clone was seen a few times. The chain is built from TRBV11-2 and TRBJ2-6; D is possibly TRBD2 (6 bases). The germline V and J ends were trimmed by 2 bases and 0 bases, with 14 bases remaining between them. Germline CDR1 SGHAT, CDR2 FQNNGV. The length of the CDR3 is 18 residues. This CDR3 is CASSLSGGVPSGANVLTF. DNA of the CDR3: TGTGCCAGCAGCTTATCCGGCGGGGTTCCCTCTGGGGCCAACGTCCTGACTTTC.

The table lists this clone with a count of one. The chain employs TRBV2 and TRBJ1-2; maybe TRBD1 (5 bases). The germline V and J ends were trimmed by 5 bases and 4 bases, with 8 bases remaining between them. Germline loops: CDR1 SNHLY, CDR2 FYNNEI. This CDR3 spans 12 amino acids. The CDR3 loop is CASSQGFYGYTF. The CDR3 DNA is TGTGCCAGCAGTCAGGGCTTCTATGGCTACACCTTC.